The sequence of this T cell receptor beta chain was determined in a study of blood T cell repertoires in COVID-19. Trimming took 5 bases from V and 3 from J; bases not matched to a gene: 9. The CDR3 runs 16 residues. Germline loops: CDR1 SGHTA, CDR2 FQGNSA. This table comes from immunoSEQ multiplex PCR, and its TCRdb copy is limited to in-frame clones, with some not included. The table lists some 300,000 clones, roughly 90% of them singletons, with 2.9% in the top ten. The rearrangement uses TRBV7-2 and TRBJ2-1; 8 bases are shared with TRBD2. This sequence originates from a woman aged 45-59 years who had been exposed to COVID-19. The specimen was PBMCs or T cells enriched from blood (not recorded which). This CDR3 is CASSPGASGLYNEQFF. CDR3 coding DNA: TGTGCCAGCAGCCCAGGCGCTAGCGGGCTCTACAATGAGCAGTTCTTC.